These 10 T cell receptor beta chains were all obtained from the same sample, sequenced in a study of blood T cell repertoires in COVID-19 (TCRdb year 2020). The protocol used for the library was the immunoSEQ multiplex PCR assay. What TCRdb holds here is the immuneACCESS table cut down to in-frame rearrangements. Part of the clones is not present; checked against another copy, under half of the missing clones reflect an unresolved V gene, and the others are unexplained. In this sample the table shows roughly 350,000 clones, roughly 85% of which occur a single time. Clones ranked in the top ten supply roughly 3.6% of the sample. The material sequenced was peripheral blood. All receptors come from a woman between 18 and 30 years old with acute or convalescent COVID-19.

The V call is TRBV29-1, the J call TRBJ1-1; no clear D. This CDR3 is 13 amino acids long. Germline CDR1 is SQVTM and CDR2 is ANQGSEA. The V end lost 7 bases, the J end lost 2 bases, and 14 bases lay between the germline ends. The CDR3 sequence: CSAPTRGNTEAFF. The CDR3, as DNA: TGCAGCGCCCCAACCCGGGGTAACACTGAAGCTTTCTTT.

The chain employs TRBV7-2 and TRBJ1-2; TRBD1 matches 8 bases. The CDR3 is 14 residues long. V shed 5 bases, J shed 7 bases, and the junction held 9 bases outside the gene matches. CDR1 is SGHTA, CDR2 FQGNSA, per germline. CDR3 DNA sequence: TGTGCCAGCAGCCAATCCCAGGGGGCTGGTGGCTACACCTTC. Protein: CASSQSQGAGGYTF.

The CDR3 DNA reads TGTGCCAGCGCCGGGTCAGGGAACCAAGAGACCCAGTACTTC. The encoded protein is CASAGSGNQETQYF. V is TRBV6-6 and J is TRBJ2-5; perhaps TRBD1 as D (5 bases). The CDR3 is 14 residues long. The ends were cut back, 8 bases at V and 0 bases at J, with 13 bases in the middle. Germline loops: CDR1 MNHNY, CDR2 SVGAGI (reference sequence).

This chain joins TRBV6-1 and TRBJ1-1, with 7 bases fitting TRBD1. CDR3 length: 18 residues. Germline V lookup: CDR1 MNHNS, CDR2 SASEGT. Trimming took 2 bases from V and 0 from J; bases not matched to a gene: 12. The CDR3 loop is CASSENPPTGRLNTEAFF. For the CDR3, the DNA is TGTGCCAGCAGTGAAAACCCGCCGACAGGGAGGTTGAACACTGAAGCTTTCTTT.

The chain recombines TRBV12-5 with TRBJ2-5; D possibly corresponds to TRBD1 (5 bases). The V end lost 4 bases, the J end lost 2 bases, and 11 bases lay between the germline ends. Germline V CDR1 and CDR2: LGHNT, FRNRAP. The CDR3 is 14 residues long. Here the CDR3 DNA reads TGTGCTAGTGGTTGGGGCTACCTACAAGAGACCCAGTACTTC. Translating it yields CASGWGYLQETQYF.

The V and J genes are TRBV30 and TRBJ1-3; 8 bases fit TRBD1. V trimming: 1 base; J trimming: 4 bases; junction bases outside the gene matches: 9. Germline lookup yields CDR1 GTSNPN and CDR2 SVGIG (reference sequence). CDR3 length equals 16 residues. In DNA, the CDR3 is TGTGCCTGGAGTGGACAGGGGCAGGGGGCGGGAAACACCATATATTTT. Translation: CAWSGQGQGAGNTIYF.

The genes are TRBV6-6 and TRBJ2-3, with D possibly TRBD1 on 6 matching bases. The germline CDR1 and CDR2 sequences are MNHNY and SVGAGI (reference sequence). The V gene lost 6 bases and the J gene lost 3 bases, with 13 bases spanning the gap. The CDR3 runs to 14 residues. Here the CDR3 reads CASRGAGITDTQYF. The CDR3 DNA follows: TGTGCCAGCAGGGGGGCGGGTATTACAGATACGCAGTATTTT.

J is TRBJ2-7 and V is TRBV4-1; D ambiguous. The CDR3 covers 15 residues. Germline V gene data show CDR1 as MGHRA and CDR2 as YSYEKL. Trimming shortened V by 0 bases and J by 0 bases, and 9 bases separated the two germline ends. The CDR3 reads CASSQESRSSYEQYF. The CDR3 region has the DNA TGCGCCAGCAGCCAAGAATCGAGGAGCTCCTACGAGCAGTACTTC.

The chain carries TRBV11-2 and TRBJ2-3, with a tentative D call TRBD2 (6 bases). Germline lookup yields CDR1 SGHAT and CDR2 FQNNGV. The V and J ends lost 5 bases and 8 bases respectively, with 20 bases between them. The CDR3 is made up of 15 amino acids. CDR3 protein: CASSAVMGPGGTQYF. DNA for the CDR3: TGTGCCAGCAGCGCAGTTATGGGACCCGGGGGTACGCAGTATTTT. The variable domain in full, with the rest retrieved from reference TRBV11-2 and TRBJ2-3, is EAGVAQSPRYKIIEKRQSVAFWCNPISGHATLYWYQQILGQGPKLLIQFQNNGVVDDSQLPKDRFSAERLKGVDSTLKIQPAKLEDSAVYLCASSAVMGPGGTQYFGPGTRLTVL.

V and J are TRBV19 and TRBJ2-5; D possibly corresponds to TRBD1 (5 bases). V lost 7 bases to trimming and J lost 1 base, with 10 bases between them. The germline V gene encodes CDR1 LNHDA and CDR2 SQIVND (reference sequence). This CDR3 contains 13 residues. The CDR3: CASTVGPQETQYF. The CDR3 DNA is TGTGCCAGTACTGTGGGGCCCCAAGAGACCCAGTACTTC.